A selection of T cell receptor beta chains follows, all from one sample in a study of brain metastases from non-small cell lung cancer. Profiling relied on immunoSEQ multiplex PCR, and the TCRdb table lists in-frame clones only, not all of them. The sample includes thousands of clones, about 84% of them seen just once. The material sequenced was tissue from a brain metastasis. Every receptor here comes from a donor at least 40 years old with non-small cell lung cancer. Each CDR3 is given with its conserved first and last residue. The D gene is left open where the match is weak. Only some rows state a clone size, as once, few, many or a class for expanded clones.

TRBJ2-1,NA,TRBV27,NA,CASSLTGSLVNEQFF,TGTGCCAGCAGCCTAACCGGGTCCCTTGTCAATGAGCAGTTCTTC
TRBJ1-1,NA,TRBV27,NA,CASRYFTRDTEAFF,TGTGCCAGCAGGTATTTCACAAGGGACACTGAAGCTTTCTTT
TRBJ2-7,NA,TRBV5-5,NA,CASSFRQAAEYF,TGTGCCAGCAGCTTCCGACAGGCTGCAGAGTACTTC
TRBJ2-2,TRBD1,TRBV11-3,NA,CASSLGDRGIGELFF,TGTGCCAGCAGCTTGGGGGACAGGGGTATCGGGGAGCTGTTTTTT
TRBJ2-7,TRBD1,TRBV27,NA,CASRDRGSYEQYF,TGTGCCAGCAGGGACAGGGGGTCCTACGAGCAGTACTTC
TRBJ2-1,TRBD1,TRBV9,NA,CASSLGTGEGDEQFF,TGTGCCAGCAGCCTAGGGACAGGAGAAGGCGATGAGCAGTTCTTC
TRBJ2-3,TRBD2,TRBV2,NA,CASSLRGLAGWYF,TGTGCCAGCAGTTTGAGGGGACTAGCGGGATGGTATTTT
TRBJ2-7,NA,TRBV18,NA,CASSTPGSYEQYF,TGTGCCAGCAGTACCCCGGGCTCCTACGAGCAGTACTTC
TRBJ2-1,NA,TRBV5-1,NA,CASSFSTDNEQFF,TGCGCCAGCAGCTTTTCGACAGACAATGAGCAGTTCTTC
TRBJ2-7,NA,TRBV20-1,NA,CSASPGTGTYEQYF,TGCAGTGCCAGTCCCGGTACAGGGACCTACGAGCAGTACTTC
TRBJ2-7,NA,TRBV29-1,NA,CSVGGQLYEQYF,TGCAGCGTTGGAGGACAGCTTTACGAGCAGTACTTC
TRBJ2-3,TRBD2,TRBV11-3,NA,CASSSGTSGPDTQYF,TGTGCCAGCAGTTCCGGGACTAGCGGCCCAGATACGCAGTATTTT
TRBJ1-1,TRBD1,TRBV24-1,NA,CATSNTGTGNTEAFF,TGTGCCACCAGTAACACCGGGACAGGGAACACTGAAGCTTTCTTT
TRBJ2-6,TRBD2,TRBV29-1,NA,CSVRAGGGSGANVLTF,TGCAGCGTCAGGGCCGGGGGGGGCTCTGGGGCCAACGTCCTGACTTTC
TRBJ1-2,NA,TRBV5-4,NA,CASSLQGTEYIYGYTF,TGTGCCAGCAGCTTACAGGGAACCGAATATATCTATGGCTACACCTTC
TRBJ1-1,NA,TRBV11-1,NA,CASSLTRGTEAFF,TGTGCCAGCAGCTTGACTCGGGGCACTGAAGCTTTCTTT
TRBJ2-3,NA,TRBV28,NA,CASSFLQGTDTQYF,TGTGCCAGCAGTTTCTTGCAGGGAACAGATACGCAGTATTTT
TRBJ1-5,NA,TRBV19,NA,CASSSGRASNQPQHF,TGTGCCAGTAGTTCGGGCAGAGCAAGCAATCAGCCCCAGCATTTT
TRBJ2-7,TRBD1,TRBV9,few,CASSPTDRAYEQYF,TGTGCCAGCAGCCCCACGGACAGGGCCTACGAGCAGTACTTC
TRBJ1-1,NA,TRBV27,NA,CASSLMGGNTEAFF,TGTGCCAGCAGTTTAATGGGGGGGAACACTGAAGCTTTCTTT
TRBJ1-1,NA,TRBV11-3,NA,CASNLDVNTEAFF,TGTGCCAGCAACTTAGACGTGAACACTGAAGCTTTCTTT
TRBJ2-6,NA,TRBV3-1/TRBV3-2,NA,CASSPYHGGANVLTF,TGTGCCAGCAGCCCTTACCACGGTGGGGCCAACGTCCTAACTTTC
TRBJ2-2,NA,TRBV3-1/TRBV3-2,NA,CASSTGNTGELFF,TGTGCCAGCAGCACAGGGAACACCGGGGAGCTGTTTTTT
TRBJ2-7,NA,TRBV21-1,NA,CASSKGQGYEQYF,TGTGCCAGCAGCAAAGGACAGGGCTACGAGCAGTACTTC
TRBJ2-5,TRBD2,TRBV3-1/TRBV3-2,NA,CASSQDLGGETQYF,TGTGCCAGCAGCCAAGATCTGGGGGGGGAGACCCAGTACTTC
TRBJ1-3,NA,TRBV29-1,NA,CSVATFDENTIYF,TGCAGCGTTGCCACCTTTGACGAAAACACCATATATTTT
TRBJ1-2,NA,TRBV19,NA,CATQQGEGYGYTF,TGTGCCACTCAACAGGGAGAGGGTTATGGCTACACCTTC
TRBJ2-3,NA,TRBV9,NA,CASSMQPTDTQYF,TGTGCCAGCAGCATGCAGCCCACAGATACGCAGTATTTT
TRBJ1-5,TRBD1,TRBV5-1,NA,CASSLGTGKNQPQHF,TGCGCCAGCAGCCTCGGGACAGGGAAAAATCAGCCCCAGCATTTT
TRBJ1-1,NA,TRBV30,NA,CAWSVGQGTEAFF,TGTGCCTGGAGTGTGGGTCAGGGCACTGAAGCTTTCTTT
TRBJ1-2,NA,TRBV4-3,few,CASSGGEDYTF,TGCGCCAGCAGCGGGGGGGAGGACTACACCTTC
TRBJ2-3,NA,TRBV15,NA,CATSRDRSVGTDTQYF,TGTGCCACCAGCAGAGATAGGTCGGTCGGCACAGATACGCAGTATTTT
TRBJ2-1,NA,TRBV27,NA,CASSPQTGNRYNEQFF,TGTGCCAGCAGCCCACAAACAGGGAACCGCTACAATGAGCAGTTCTTC
TRBJ1-2,NA,TRBV19,NA,CASSIEKGSYGYTF,TGTGCCAGTAGTATAGAAAAGGGCTCGTATGGCTACACCTTC
TRBJ2-3,NA,TRBV18,NA,CASSQGSDTQYF,TGTGCCAGCTCACAGGGATCAGATACGCAGTATTTT
TRBJ2-1,NA,TRBV25-1,NA,CASSPEGGDFNEQFF,TGTGCCAGCAGTCCGGAGGGCGGGGACTTCAATGAGCAGTTCTTC
TRBJ1-1,NA,TRBV7-9,NA,CASSWGRGNTEAFF,TGTGCCAGCAGCTGGGGGCGGGGGAACACTGAAGCTTTCTTT
TRBJ2-7,TRBD1,TRBV19,NA,CASRRTGGYEQYF,TGTGCCAGTAGGCGGACAGGGGGCTACGAGCAGTACTTC
TRBJ2-5,NA,TRBV28,NA,CASSLRPYQETQYF,TGTGCCAGCAGTTTAAGACCTTACCAAGAGACCCAGTACTTC
TRBJ2-5,TRBD1,TRBV5-1,NA,CASSYLTGQETQYF,TGCGCCAGCTCGTACCTGACAGGGCAAGAGACCCAGTACTTC
TRBJ2-7,TRBD1,TRBV9,NA,CASSAGGKYEQYF,TGTGCCAGTAGCGCAGGGGGCAAATACGAGCAGTACTTC
TRBJ2-3,TRBD1,TRBV13,NA,CASHHRGTSTDTQYF,TGTGCCAGCCACCACAGGGGGACATCTACAGATACGCAGTATTTT
TRBJ1-5,NA,TRBV5-6,NA,CASSSARHSPYQPQHF,TGTGCCAGCAGCTCGGCGAGGCATTCACCTTATCAGCCCCAGCATTTT
TRBJ2-1,TRBD2,TRBV5-4,NA,CASSLYAGVEQFF,TGTGCCAGCAGCTTGTACGCGGGAGTTGAGCAGTTCTTC